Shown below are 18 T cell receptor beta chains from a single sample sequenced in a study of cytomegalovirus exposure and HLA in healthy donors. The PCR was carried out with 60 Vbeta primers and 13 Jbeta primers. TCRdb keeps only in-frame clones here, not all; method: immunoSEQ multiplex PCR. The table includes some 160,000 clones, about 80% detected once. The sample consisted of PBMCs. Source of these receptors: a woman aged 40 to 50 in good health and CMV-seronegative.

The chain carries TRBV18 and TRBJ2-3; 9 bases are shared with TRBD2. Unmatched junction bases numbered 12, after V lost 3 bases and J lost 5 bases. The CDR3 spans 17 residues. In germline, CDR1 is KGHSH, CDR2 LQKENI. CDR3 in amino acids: CASSPLSGGAIGDTQYF. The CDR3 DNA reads TGTGCCAGCTCACCCCTTAGCGGGGGTGCCATTGGAGATACGCAGTATTTT.

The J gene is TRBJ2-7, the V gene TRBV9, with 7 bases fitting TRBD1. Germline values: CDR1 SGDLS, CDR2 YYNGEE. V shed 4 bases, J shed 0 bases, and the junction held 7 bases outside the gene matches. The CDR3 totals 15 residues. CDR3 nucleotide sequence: TGTGCCAGCAGCCACGGACAGGCTACCTCCTACGAGCAGTACTTC. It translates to CASSHGQATSYEQYF.

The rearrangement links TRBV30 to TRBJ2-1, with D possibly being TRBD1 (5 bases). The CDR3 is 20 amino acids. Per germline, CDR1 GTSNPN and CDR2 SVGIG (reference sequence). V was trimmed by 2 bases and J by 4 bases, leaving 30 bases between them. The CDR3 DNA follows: TGTGCCTGGAGTCCGCAGGGTCCAGGGCCCCTCATCCCCGCTTACAATGAGCAGTTCTTC. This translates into CAWSPQGPGPLIPAYNEQFF.

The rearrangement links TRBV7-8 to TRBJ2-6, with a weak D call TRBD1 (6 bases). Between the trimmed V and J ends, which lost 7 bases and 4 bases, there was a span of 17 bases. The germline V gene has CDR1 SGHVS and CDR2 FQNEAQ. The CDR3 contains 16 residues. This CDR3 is CASTSLTGFGANVLTF. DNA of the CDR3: TGTGCCAGCACCAGTCTCACAGGGTTCGGGGCCAACGTCCTGACTTTC.

In nucleotides, the CDR3 is TGCAGCGGACGGACAGGACTGAACACTGAAGCTTTCTTT. It is translated as CSGRTGLNTEAFF. This chain connects TRBV29-1 to TRBJ1-1, with TRBD1 matching over 7 bases. The CDR3 has 13 amino acids. The germline CDR1 and CDR2 sequences are SQVTM and ANQGSEA. The V gene end was trimmed by 7 bases and the J gene end by 0 bases; junction bases not matched to a gene: 5.

In nucleotides, the CDR3 is TGTGCCAGCAGCCTCGGGACTACAACGGCAAACATTCAGTACTTC. Residues: CASSLGTTTANIQYF. This sequence joins TRBV9 and TRBJ2-4; 7 bases map to TRBD2. The CDR3 totals 15 residues. The germline gives CDR1 SGDLS, CDR2 YYNGEE. J gave up 6 bases and V 4 bases, and 10 bases lay outside the gene matches.

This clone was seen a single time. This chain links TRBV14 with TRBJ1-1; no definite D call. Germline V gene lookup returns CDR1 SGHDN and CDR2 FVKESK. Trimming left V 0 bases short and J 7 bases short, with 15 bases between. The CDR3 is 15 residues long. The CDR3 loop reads CASSQDLTIIGEAFF. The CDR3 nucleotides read TGTGCCAGCAGCCAAGATCTCACTATTATCGGTGAAGCTTTCTTT.

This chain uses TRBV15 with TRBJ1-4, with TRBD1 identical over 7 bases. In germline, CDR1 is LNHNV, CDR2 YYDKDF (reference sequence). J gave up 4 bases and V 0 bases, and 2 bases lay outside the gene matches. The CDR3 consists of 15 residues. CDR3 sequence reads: CATSRDGTVNEKLFF. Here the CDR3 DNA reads TGTGCCACCAGCAGAGACGGGACAGTTAATGAAAAACTGTTTTTT.

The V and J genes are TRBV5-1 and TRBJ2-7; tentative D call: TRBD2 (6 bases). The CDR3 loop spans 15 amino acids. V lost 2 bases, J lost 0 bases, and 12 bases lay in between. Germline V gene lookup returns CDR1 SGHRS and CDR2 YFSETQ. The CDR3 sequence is CASSFGRGFSYEQYF. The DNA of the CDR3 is TGCGCCAGCAGCTTTGGGCGGGGTTTCTCCTACGAGCAGTACTTC. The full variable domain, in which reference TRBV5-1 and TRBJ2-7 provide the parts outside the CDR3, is KAGVTQTPRYLIKTRGQQVTLSCSPISGHRSVSWYQQTPGQGLQFLFEYFSETQRNKGNFPGRFSGRQFSNSRSEMNVSTLELGDSALYLCASSFGRGFSYEQYFGPGTRLTVT.

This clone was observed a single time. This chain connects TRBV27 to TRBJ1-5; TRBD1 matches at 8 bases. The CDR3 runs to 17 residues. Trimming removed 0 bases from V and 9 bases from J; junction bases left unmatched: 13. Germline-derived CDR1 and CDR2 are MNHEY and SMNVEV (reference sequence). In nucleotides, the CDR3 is TGTGCCAGCAGTTTATCACCCCCCGGGACAGGCCGTCCGCCCCAGCATTTT. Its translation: CASSLSPPGTGRPPQHF.

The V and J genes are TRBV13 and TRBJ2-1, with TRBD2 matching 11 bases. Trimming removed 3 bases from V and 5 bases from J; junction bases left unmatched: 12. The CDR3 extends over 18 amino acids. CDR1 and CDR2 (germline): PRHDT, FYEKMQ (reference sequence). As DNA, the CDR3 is TGTGCCAGCAGCTTGGCTAGCGGGGGGCTAATCGGGCACAATGAGCAGTTCTTC. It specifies CASSLASGGLIGHNEQFF.

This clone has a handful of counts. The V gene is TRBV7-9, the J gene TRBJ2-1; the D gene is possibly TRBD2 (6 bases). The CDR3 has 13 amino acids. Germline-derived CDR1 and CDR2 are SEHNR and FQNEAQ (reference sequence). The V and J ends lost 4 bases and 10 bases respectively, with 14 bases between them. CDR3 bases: TGTGCCAGCAGCTGGAGCCTAGCGCAAGAGCAGTTCTTC. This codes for CASSWSLAQEQFF. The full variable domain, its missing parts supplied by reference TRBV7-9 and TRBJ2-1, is DTGVSQNPRHKITKRGQNVTFRCDPISEHNRLYWYRQTLGQGPEFLTYFQNEAQLEKSRLLSDRFSAERPKGSFSTLEIQRTEQGDSAMYLCASSWSLAQEQFFGPGTRLTVL.

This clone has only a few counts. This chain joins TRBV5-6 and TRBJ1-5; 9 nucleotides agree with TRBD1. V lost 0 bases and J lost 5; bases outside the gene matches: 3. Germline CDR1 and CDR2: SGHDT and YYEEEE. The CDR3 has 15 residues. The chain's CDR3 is CASSLVGQGYQPQHF. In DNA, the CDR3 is TGTGCCAGCAGCTTGGTGGGACAGGGATATCAGCCCCAGCATTTT.

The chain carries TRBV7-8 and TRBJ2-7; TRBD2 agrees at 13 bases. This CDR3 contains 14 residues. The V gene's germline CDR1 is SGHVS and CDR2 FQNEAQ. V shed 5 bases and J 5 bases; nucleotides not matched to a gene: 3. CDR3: CASSKLAGGHEQYF. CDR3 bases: TGTGCCAGCAGCAAACTAGCGGGAGGGCACGAGCAGTACTTC.

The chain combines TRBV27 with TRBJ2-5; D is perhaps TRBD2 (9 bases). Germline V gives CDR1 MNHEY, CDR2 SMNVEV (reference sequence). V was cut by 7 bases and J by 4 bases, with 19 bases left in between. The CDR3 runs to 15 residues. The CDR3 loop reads CASNRGAGLAETQYF. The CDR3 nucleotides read TGTGCCAGCAACAGGGGGGCGGGACTAGCAGAGACCCAGTACTTC.

In DNA, the CDR3 is TGTGCCAGCAGTTCCAAGCTAGGGGGCAGGGAGCAGTTCTTC. Translating gives CASSSKLGGREQFF. The V call is TRBV6-6, the J call TRBJ2-1; 7 nucleotides agree with TRBD1. The trim removed 4 bases at V and 10 bases at J, leaving 10 bases unmatched. This CDR3 region has 14 residues. CDR1 is MNHNY, CDR2 SVGAGI, per germline (reference sequence).

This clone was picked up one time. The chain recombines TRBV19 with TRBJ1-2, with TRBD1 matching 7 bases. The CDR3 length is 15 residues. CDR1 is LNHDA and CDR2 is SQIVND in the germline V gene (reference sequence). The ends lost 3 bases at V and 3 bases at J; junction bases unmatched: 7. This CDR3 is CASSIEPTGYYGYTF. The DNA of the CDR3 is TGTGCCAGTAGTATTGAGCCGACAGGGTACTATGGCTACACCTTC.

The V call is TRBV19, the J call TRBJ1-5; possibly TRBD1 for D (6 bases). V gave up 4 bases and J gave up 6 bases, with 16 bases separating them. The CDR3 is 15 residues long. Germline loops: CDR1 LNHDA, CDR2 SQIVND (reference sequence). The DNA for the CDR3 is TGTGCCAGTAGTAATTTGCAGGGAGGGGGTCAGCCCCAGCATTTT. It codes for CASSNLQGGGQPQHF.